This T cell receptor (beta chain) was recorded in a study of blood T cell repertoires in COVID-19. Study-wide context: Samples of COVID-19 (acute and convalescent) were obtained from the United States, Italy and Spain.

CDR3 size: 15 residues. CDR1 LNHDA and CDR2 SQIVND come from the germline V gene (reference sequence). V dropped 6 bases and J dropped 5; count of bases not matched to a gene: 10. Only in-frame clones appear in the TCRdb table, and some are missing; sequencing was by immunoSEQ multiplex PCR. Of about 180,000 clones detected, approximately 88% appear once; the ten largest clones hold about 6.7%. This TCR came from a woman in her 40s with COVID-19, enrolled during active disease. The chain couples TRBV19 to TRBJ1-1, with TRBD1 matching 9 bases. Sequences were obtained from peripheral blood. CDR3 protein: CASSIMGQGKTEAFF. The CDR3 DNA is TGTGCCAGTAGCATAATGGGACAGGGAAAGACTGAAGCTTTCTTT. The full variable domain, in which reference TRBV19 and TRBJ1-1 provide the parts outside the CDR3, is DGGITQSPKYLFRKEGQNVTLSCEQNLNHDAMYWYRQDPGQGLRLIYYSQIVNDFQKGDIAEGYSVSREKKESFPLTVTSAQKNPTAFYLCASSIMGQGKTEAFFGQGTRLTVV.